This T cell receptor beta chain was identified during a study of T cells in Graves' hyperthyroidism and ophthalmopathy. V gave up 2 bases and J gave up 0 bases, with 7 bases separating them. The length of the CDR3 is 14 residues. Amplification yielded TCR beta CDR3 regions, with RNA transcripts as the source. The HTBI primer set drove a first-round RT-PCR of the TCR CDR3. MiXCR, applied by TCRdb to the multiplex PCR reads, yields one record per CDR3 protein. This sample carries hundreds of thousands of distinct CDR3 sequences, 38% of them seen once, and the ten largest clones take about 9%. The sequence was collected from a man between 18 and 35 years old with Graves' hyperthyroidism. V is TRBV12-3 or TRBV12-4 and J is TRBJ2-5; D assignment may be TRBD1 or TRBD2 (5 bases each). Sequenced material: blood. CDR3 in DNA: TGTGCCAGCAGTTTACCGGGACACCAAGAGACCCAGTACTTC. This sequence encodes CASSLPGHQETQYF.